The TCR beta chain under discussion was sequenced for a study of cytomegalovirus exposure and HLA in healthy donors (dated by TCRdb to the late 2010s). Notes on the research overall: According to an earlier analysis of a few hundred of the donors, about 179 million T cells yielded 117 million unique TCR beta sequences and 276 Gb of sequence data. In a later genetic analysis, genome-wide SNP genotypes for about 55% of the roughly 700 donors were used, and that subset was treated as a discovery cohort. Typing coverage differed by locus: A, B, C, DRB1 and DQB1 were typed in about 629-630 donors, DQA1 in about 510, DPA1 in 606, and DPB1 in just under 490. Donor age, sex, ethnicity and CMV serostatus were compiled alongside the repertoire data. Roughly 300 gigabases of sequencing data and 75 million to 85 million unique TCR sequences made up an early release that covered several hundred HLA-typed donors. The study was designed to test whether signatures of past pathogen exposure could be identified by cataloging public T cell receptors. Every repertoire in the discovery cohort had been generated on one and the same sequencing platform. HLA typing included class I and class II loci at four-digit resolution. On average, over 200,000 unique TCR beta nucleotide sequences were sequenced per donor among fewer than 500 genotyped donors of the cohort, with roughly 18% of those sequences being non-productive. Of the roughly 420 genotyped donors, 81% were placed in the genetic ancestry cluster associated with self-reported Caucasian donors. In a later analysis, previously published TCR beta repertoires from 550 to 700 donors were re-analyzed and high-resolution HLA genotyping was added so that TCR occurrence patterns could be studied. Using immunosequencing, the study profiled T cell repertoires from 500 to 800 subjects and related those repertoires to cytomegalovirus serostatus. About 5 DR-DQ haplotypes were handled as single units for association and clustering, since linkage in the cohort was strong. An earlier analysis of approximately 580 of the donors used high-throughput TCR beta sequencing to judge whether each TCR beta V gene segment behaved as functional or pseudogenic. To predict cytomegalovirus infection status, the study combined high-throughput TCR immunosequencing, statistical association of individual TCRs with disease status, and machine learning. Besides the first cohort of about 730 subjects, a separate validation cohort made up of 120 or so different subjects was used. Rather than using new phenotypic data, the later analysis identified candidate immune exposures from TCR beta sequences and from how often those sequences occurred across donors.

The receptor library was made with the immunoSEQ multiplex PCR assay. For the multiplex PCR, a mixture combining 60 forward primers for TCR Vbeta segments and 13 reverse primers for TCR Jbeta segments was used. A multiplex PCR assay on genomic DNA amplified the CDR3 region of rearranged TCR beta genes. The amplified TCR beta libraries were sequenced on the Illumina HiSeq System as 87-base-pair reads. In the original analysis: A later analysis counted tens of millions of unique TCR beta chains across the 550 to 750 repertoires, and 9 million to 14 million of these chains were shared by at least two donors. To remove PCR and sequencing errors, raw reads were error-corrected and collapsed into unique sequences using a nearest-neighbor algorithm that merged closely related sequences. V, D and J gene segments were assigned by aligning CDR3 sequences to IMGT reference sequences. For a sequence to be retained, a match of at least six nucleotides was required to both a V gene segment and a J gene segment. Rearrangements were classified as productive when the CDR3 lacked stop codons and remained in frame with V and J, and all other rearrangements were classified as non-productive. Following IMGT convention, CDR3 was defined as the stretch from the second conserved V-encoded cysteine to the conserved J-encoded phenylalanine. The earlier analysis of some 540 of the donors excluded any sequence lacking an unambiguous match to a single V gene segment. An earlier analysis of about 590 of the donors classified V segments as functional when productive rearrangements were above 56.7% and as segregating when the standard deviation between donors was above 5%. A statistical classification framework was built to diagnose cytomegalovirus status from the catalog of TCR beta chain sequences. In a later analysis, TCR nucleotide sequences were compared against IMGT/GENE-DB human TR gene sequences so that V and J genes could be assigned. Using the TCRdist pipeline, a later analysis assigned CDR3 sequences along with most-parsimonious VDJ recombination scenarios. In a later analysis, each TCR beta chain was defined by its CDR3 amino acid sequence together with its V-gene family, and reads without a unique V-gene family were excluded. In a later analysis, around 650 highly shared, low-generation-probability nucleotide sequences were removed to address suspected cross-contamination and a sequencing artifact. For each public chain, a later analysis derived a clonal expansion index from normalized ranks of inferred template counts within each repertoire. In a later analysis, generation probabilities were computed using a VDJ recombination model fitted to out-of-frame rearrangements, and the results were checked against IGoR. Hypergeometric tests were used in a later analysis to score TCR-TCR, TCR-HLA and TCR-CMV co-occurrence, with a repertoire-size bias correction applied to the TCR pairs. In a later analysis, false discovery rates were estimated by permuting HLA or CMV assignments 20 times. In a later analysis, co-occurring TCRs were grouped using DBSCAN, and TCRdist sequence similarity was added for clustering within HLA-allele-positive subsets. Co-occurrence clustering excluded repertoires with fewer than 30,000 or more than 120,000 public chains, plus five with anomalous nucleotide sharing. TCRdb stores this immuneACCESS table with in-frame sequences only. Part of the clones is absent; in the studies checked, under half of the shortfall reflects unresolved V genes, and no reason is known for the rest. D and trimming were read from the DNA, whereas the V and J calls and clone size are those reported in that table. This sample comprises about 170,000 clones, 80% to 90% of them detected only once. Jointly, the top ten make up about 2.7% of the sample.

With respect to this clone: Its antigen is still unknown. Per-base qualities were not stored, and no clone one base away is much larger.

The full study reports these points: A further reported finding was that TCR beta sequences accurately predicted the HLA-A and HLA-B alleles for most subjects in the first cohort. Correlated functional status among segregating V segments might be attributable to linkage disequilibrium, but an unknown experimental factor could not be ruled out. Presence/absence analyses assumed roughly uniform sequencing depth across donors, an assumption that may not hold. In a later analysis, most CMV-associated TCR beta chains were found to appear HLA-restricted, with HLA associations seemingly driven largely by CMV exposure. According to a later analysis, TCR association rates differed among HLA loci, with DRB1 alleles showing the most associated TCRs and HLA-C alleles showing the fewest. Several of the top co-occurrence clusters appeared to be linked to parvovirus B19, influenza, CMV and Epstein-Barr virus, according to a later analysis. A later genetic analysis associated a missense DCLRE1C variant with V-gene and J-gene trimming of TCR beta chains, and an independent cohort replicated the association. A cluster of highly shared sequence variants was judged likely to be a technical artifact of the sequencing pipeline. In vitro tests confirmed that three of the cytomegalovirus-associated TCR beta chains recognize cytomegalovirus antigens. Across donors, most TCR sequences were observed very rarely, whereas some public TCRs were present in many individuals. The authors suggested that the approach could potentially be generalized to other disease states and immunological phenotypes. According to a later genetic analysis, donors in an Asian-associated ancestry cluster had fewer N-insertions in productive TCRs than the approximately 710-donor mean. In a later analysis, HLA-associated TCR beta chains showed more clonal expansion and lower generation probabilities than non-associated chains that were equally common. In both the original and validation cohorts, the classifier was reported to diagnose cytomegalovirus status with high specificity and sensitivity. Because some donors lacked HLA typing at each locus, the association tests relied only on the typed subset. When HLA alleles, especially DR and DQ, strongly co-occurred, TCR associations were difficult to assign to individual alleles. A later analysis associated about 17,000 TCR beta sequences with specific HLA alleles at a false discovery rate of 0.05. This cohort had only TCR beta chains sequenced, and the lack of alpha or paired-chain data limited which features could be detected. CMV serostatus was the only immune exposure information available for the cohort. Some IMGT-functional V segments, including TRBV6-2 and TRBV6-3, could not be distinguished by the 87-base-pair reads and were therefore excluded. Seventeen rarely observed V segments, including chromosome 9 orphons, were excluded from the earlier analysis of approximately 500 of the donors because counts were too low. Broadly in line with IMGT annotations, most TCR beta V segments showed up in productive rearrangements about 87% or about 30% of the time in an earlier analysis of 587 of the donors. In the study, some 180 TCR beta chains were listed as associated with cytomegalovirus.

The cohort consisted of 670 or so healthy bone marrow donors. At the time of sampling, all cohort members were nominally healthy, though unrecorded immune exposures were likely present. The donor tested CMV seropositive and was one of the 289 seropositive cohort members. A peripheral blood sample was provided by each donor, and peripheral blood mononuclear cells were used for TCR beta sequencing. The Qiagen DNeasy Blood Extraction Kit was used to extract genomic DNA from the blood cell samples. V was cut back by 0 bases and J by 4 bases, leaving a gap of 10 bases between them. From cysteine to phenylalanine, the CDR3 is 15 amino acids long. Only the CDR3 portion is preserved as DNA: 45 bases, with reading frame beginning at the first base. From a lookup of the germline V gene, CDR1 and CDR2 are LGHNA and YNFKEQ.

The chain joins TRBV4-2 to TRBJ1-3, with a weak D call of TRBD1 (5 bases match). The clonotype originates from a man between 25 and 39 years old in good health and CMV-seropositive. Material for sequencing was PBMCs. This receptor has the CDR3 CASSQEDTNGNTIYF. The base sequence is TGTGCCAGCAGCCAAGAGGACACTAACGGAAACACCATATATTTT.